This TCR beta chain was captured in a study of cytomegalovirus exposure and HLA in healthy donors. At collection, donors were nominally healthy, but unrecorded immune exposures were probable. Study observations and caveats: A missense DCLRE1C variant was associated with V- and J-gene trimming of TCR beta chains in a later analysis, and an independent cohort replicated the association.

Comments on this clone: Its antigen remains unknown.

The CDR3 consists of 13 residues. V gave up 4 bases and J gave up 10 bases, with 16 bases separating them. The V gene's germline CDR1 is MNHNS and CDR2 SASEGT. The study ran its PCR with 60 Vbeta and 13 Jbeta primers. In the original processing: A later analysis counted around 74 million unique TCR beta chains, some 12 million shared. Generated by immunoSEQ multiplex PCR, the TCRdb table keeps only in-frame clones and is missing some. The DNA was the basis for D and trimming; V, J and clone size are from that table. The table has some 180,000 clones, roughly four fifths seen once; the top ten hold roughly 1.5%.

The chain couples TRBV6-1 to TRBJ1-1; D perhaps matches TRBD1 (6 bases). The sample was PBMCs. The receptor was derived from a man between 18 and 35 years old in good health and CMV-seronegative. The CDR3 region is CASSGTATWGAFF. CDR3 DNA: TGTGCCAGCAGTGGGACAGCTACCTGGGGAGCTTTCTTT.